The entry that follows covers one T cell receptor (beta chain) sequence. This specimen comes from a study of blood T cell repertoires in COVID-19. The germline gives CDR1 KGHSH, CDR2 LQKENI. V lost 3 bases and J lost 8, with 14 bases in between. CDR3 length: 14 residues. The data were produced by immunoSEQ multiplex PCR, yet TCRdb's version contains in-frame clones alone and is incomplete. The table records some 40,000 clones, around three quarters of them present only once. The sequencing sample was made of peripheral blood. The chain combines TRBV18 with TRBJ2-1, with D hard to call. The receptor was isolated from a man of 80 years or more with active or convalescent COVID-19. The CDR3 loop is CASSPLRSSDEQFF. The DNA of the CDR3 is TGTGCCAGCTCACCCCTTCGGTCGAGCGATGAGCAGTTCTTC.